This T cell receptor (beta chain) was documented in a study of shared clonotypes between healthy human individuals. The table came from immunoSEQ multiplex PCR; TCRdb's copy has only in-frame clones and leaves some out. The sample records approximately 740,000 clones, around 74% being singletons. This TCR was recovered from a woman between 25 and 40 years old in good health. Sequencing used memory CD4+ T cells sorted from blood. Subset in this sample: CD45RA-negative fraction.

The CDR3 loop reads CASSQGDRDVGGYTF. CDR3 DNA sequence: TGCGCCAGCAGCCAGGGGGACAGGGATGTAGGTGGCTACACCTTC. The chain uses TRBV5-1 and TRBJ1-2; 9 bases agree with TRBD1. Germline CDR1 is SGHRS and CDR2 is YFSETQ. The CDR3 loop spans 15 amino acids. The V and J ends lost 4 bases and 7 bases, in that order; junction bases with no gene match: 11. The whole variable domain, remainder taken from reference TRBV5-1 and TRBJ1-2, is KAGVTQTPRYLIKTRGQQVTLSCSPISGHRSVSWYQQTPGQGLQFLFEYFSETQRNKGNFPGRFSGRQFSNSRSEMNVSTLELGDSALYLCASSQGDRDVGGYTFGSGTRLTVV.